This T cell receptor beta chain was sequenced during a study of blood T cell repertoires in COVID-19. Study-wide context: The samples span acute and convalescent COVID-19 from the United States, Italy and Spain. The cDNA or gDNA used as material had been derived from T cells, B-cell-depleted T cells, or PBMCs.

Followed longitudinally, the Seattle patients had been enrolled during active infection. The data were produced by immunoSEQ multiplex PCR, yet TCRdb's version contains in-frame clones alone and is incomplete. The sample holds about 430,000 clones, approximately 90% seen once. CDR3 size: 14 residues. In germline, CDR1 is SGDLS, CDR2 YYNGEE. The V end was cut by 3 bases, the J end by 4 bases, with 14 bases between. Sequenced input: peripheral blood. The sequence derives from a man in his late teens or twenties with COVID-19, enrolled during active disease. The rearrangement joins TRBV9 to TRBJ2-7, with a weak D call TRBD1 (7 bases). The CDR3 coding sequence is TGTGCCAGCAGCGCGGGGGACAGAAGATACGAGCAGTACTTC. It is translated as CASSAGDRRYEQYF. Together with reference TRBV9 and TRBJ2-7, the CDR3 gives the full variable domain: DSGVTQTPKHLITATGQRVTLRCSPRSGDLSVYWYQQSLDQGLQFLIQYYNGEERAKGNILERFSAQQFPDLHSELNLSSLELGDSALYFCASSAGDRRYEQYFGPGTRLTVT.